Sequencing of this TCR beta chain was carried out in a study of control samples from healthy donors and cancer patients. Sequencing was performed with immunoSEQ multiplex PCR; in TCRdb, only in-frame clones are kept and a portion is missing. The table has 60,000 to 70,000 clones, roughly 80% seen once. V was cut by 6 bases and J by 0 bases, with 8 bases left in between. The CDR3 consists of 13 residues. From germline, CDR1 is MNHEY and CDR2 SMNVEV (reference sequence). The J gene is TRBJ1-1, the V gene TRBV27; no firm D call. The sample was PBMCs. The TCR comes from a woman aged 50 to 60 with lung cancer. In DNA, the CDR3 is TGTGCCAGCAGGTCGGAGATGAACACTGAAGCTTTCTTT. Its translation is CASRSEMNTEAFF.